This T cell receptor (beta chain) is from a study of cytomegalovirus exposure and HLA in healthy donors. Study conclusions and caveats: Exclusion applied to some V segments, including TRBV6-2 and TRBV6-3, as they were indistinguishable.

Primers: 60 Vbeta forward and 13 Jbeta reverse. In the study's own analysis: A follow-up analysis tallied 73 million or so unique TCR beta chains, roughly 11 million shared. Assay: immunoSEQ multiplex PCR; the TCRdb copy retains only in-frame clones and omits some. The V and J calls and clone size come from that table; D and trimming were worked out from the DNA. The profile shows about 86,000 clones, about 85% of them singletons. V lost 2 bases and J 7 bases, leaving 18 bases between the germline ends. CDR1 and CDR2 (germline): SGDLS, YYNGEE. This CDR3 has 15 amino acids. This clone was found a few times. Its antigen is unidentified.

This sequence was found in a woman aged 40 to 50 in good health and CMV-seropositive. The gene calls are TRBV9 and TRBJ2-5; D gene uncertain. Sequencing was carried out using PBMCs. The CDR3 region is CASSVNPMGDGTQYF. For the CDR3, the DNA is TGTGCCAGCAGCGTTAATCCTATGGGCGACGGGACCCAGTACTTC. Together with reference TRBV9 and TRBJ2-5, the CDR3 gives the full variable domain: DSGVTQTPKHLITATGQRVTLRCSPRSGDLSVYWYQQSLDQGLQFLIQYYNGEERAKGNILERFSAQQFPDLHSELNLSSLELGDSALYFCASSVNPMGDGTQYFGPGTRLLVL.